This T cell receptor (beta chain) originates from a study of cytomegalovirus exposure and HLA in healthy donors. Study overall: Earlier, 110 million or so unique TCR beta sequences were recovered from some 200 million T cells by an analysis.

Amplification used 60 Vbeta primers and 13 Jbeta primers. The protocol was immunoSEQ multiplex PCR, while the TCRdb copy is restricted to in-frame clones and leaves out a portion. The sample has around 120,000 clones, approximately 80% seen once. Of note for this clone: Its antigen is currently unknown.

Points from the study as a whole: HLA allele associations emerged for 15,000 to 20,000 TCR beta sequences in a later analysis, at 0.05 false discovery rate. By HLA locus, TCR association rates varied in a later analysis, with DRB1 showing the most and HLA-C the fewest.

The sequence derives from a boy aged 2 to 10 in good health and CMV-seronegative. Sequencing was done on a sample of PBMCs.

CDR3 nucleotide sequence: TGCGCCAATGCTCCGGGACAGTACAATGAGCAGTTCTTC. It codes for CANAPGQYNEQFF. The chain recombines TRBV10-2 with TRBJ2-1; 7 bases agree with TRBD1. J gave up 4 bases and V 10 bases, and 7 bases lay outside the gene matches. The CDR3 extends over 13 amino acids. Germline assignment: CDR1 WSHSY and CDR2 SAAADI.